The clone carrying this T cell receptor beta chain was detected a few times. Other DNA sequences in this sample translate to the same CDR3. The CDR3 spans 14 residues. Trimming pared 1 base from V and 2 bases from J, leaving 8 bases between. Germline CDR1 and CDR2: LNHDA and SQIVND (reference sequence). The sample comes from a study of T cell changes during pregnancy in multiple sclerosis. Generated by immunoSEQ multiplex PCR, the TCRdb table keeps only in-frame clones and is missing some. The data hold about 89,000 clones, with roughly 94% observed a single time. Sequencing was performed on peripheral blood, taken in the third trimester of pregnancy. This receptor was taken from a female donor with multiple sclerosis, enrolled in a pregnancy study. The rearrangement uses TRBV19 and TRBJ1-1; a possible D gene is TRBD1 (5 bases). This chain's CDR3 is CASSIGGGNTEAFF. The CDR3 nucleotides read TGTGCCAGTAGTATAGGGGGGGGTAACACTGAAGCTTTCTTT.